Presented here are 18 T cell receptor beta chains from one specimen sequenced in a study of T cell responses to AZD1222 COVID-19 vaccine. The method was immunoSEQ multiplex PCR; TCRdb's version includes in-frame clones alone and lacks a portion of them. The sample yields about 75,000 clones, about nine tenths seen once. The source material was peripheral blood, sampled 28 days after the second AZD1222 dose. Every receptor here comes from an adult who received the AZD1222 COVID-19 vaccine.

The chain has TRBV7-9 and TRBJ2-1; 9 bases align to TRBD2. The CDR3 has 15 residues. Germline V gives CDR1 SEHNR, CDR2 FQNEAQ (reference sequence). Trimming at V came to 5 bases and at J to 7 bases, leaving 9 bases not matched to a gene. For the CDR3, the DNA is TGTGCCAGCAGCCCAGGCGCGGGGGGGGCGAATGAGCAGTTCTTC. Encoded protein: CASSPGAGGANEQFF. Using reference TRBV7-9 and TRBJ2-1 for the parts outside the CDR3, the full variable domain is DTGVSQNPRHKITKRGQNVTFRCDPISEHNRLYWYRQTLGQGPEFLTYFQNEAQLEKSRLLSDRFSAERPKGSFSTLEIQRTEQGDSAMYLCASSPGAGGANEQFFGPGTRLTVL.

This clone was recorded only once. This chain joins TRBV18 and TRBJ2-5; no clear D gene. Germline values: CDR1 KGHSH, CDR2 LQKENI. Trimming took 5 bases from V and 2 from J, leaving 3 bases between them. The CDR3 length is 11 residues. The CDR3 is CASSGQETQYF. In DNA form, the CDR3 reads TGTGCCAGCTCAGGGCAAGAGACCCAGTACTTC.

Regarding this clone: Other DNA sequences within the sample encode an identical CDR3. This chain uses TRBV5-1 with TRBJ1-2; 7 bases match TRBD1. The CDR3 totals 14 residues. Trimming took 1 base from V and 2 from J; bases not matched to a gene: 2. From germline, CDR1 is SGHRS and CDR2 YFSETQ. CDR3 protein: CASSLNRGNYGYTF. In DNA, the CDR3 is TGCGCCAGCAGCTTGAACAGGGGCAACTATGGCTACACCTTC.

This chain joins TRBV5-4 and TRBJ2-1; D not certain. This CDR3 has 11 residues. Germline CDR1 SGHNT, CDR2 YYREEE (reference sequence). V was shortened by 4 bases and J by 4 bases, with 3 bases between the two germline ends. CDR3 bases: TGTGCCAGCAGCCTTTACAATGAGCAGTTCTTC. It specifies CASSLYNEQFF.

The CDR3: CASSQEVNWGSSYEQYF. In nucleotides, the CDR3 is TGCGCCAGCAGCCAAGAGGTTAATTGGGGGAGCTCCTACGAGCAGTACTTC. The rearrangement uses TRBV4-3 and TRBJ2-7; possibly TRBD1 or TRBD2 for D (5 bases each). The ends were cut back, 0 bases at V and 0 bases at J, with 15 bases in the middle. The CDR3 extends over 17 amino acids. Germline CDR1 is LGHNA and CDR2 is YSLEER.

J is TRBJ2-5 and V is TRBV20-1, with a weak D call TRBD1 (5 bases). Between the trimmed V and J ends, which lost 3 bases and 0 bases, there was a span of 8 bases. The CDR3 sequence is 13 residues long. From germline, CDR1 is DFQATT and CDR2 SNEGSKA (reference sequence). CDR3 amino acids: CSASGAHQETQYF. For the CDR3, the DNA is TGCAGTGCTAGTGGGGCCCACCAAGAGACCCAGTACTTC.

The chain uses TRBV20-1 and TRBJ1-1; D not resolved. The length of the CDR3 is 11 residues. V was clipped by 5 bases and J by 1 base, with 5 bases between them. Looked up from germline, CDR1 is DFQATT and CDR2 is SNEGSKA (reference sequence). The CDR3 DNA is TGCAGTGCTTTCGGGAACACTGAAGCTTTCTTT. This gives the protein CSAFGNTEAFF.

The chain has TRBV28 and TRBJ1-4; D may be TRBD1 (5 bases). Trimming pared 7 bases from V and 3 bases from J, leaving 12 bases between. This CDR3 is 14 amino acids long. The V gene's germline CDR1 is MDHEN and CDR2 SYDVKM. CDR3 DNA sequence: TGTGCCAGCAAGGAACAGGTTGCTAATGAAAAACTGTTTTTT. Its translation: CASKEQVANEKLFF.

This clone has a handful of counts. The rearrangement joins TRBV6-1 to TRBJ2-5, with 9 bases identical to TRBD2. From germline, CDR1 is MNHNS and CDR2 SASEGT. With V trimmed by 4 bases and J by 4 bases, 13 bases remained unmatched. There are 17 residues in the CDR3. The CDR3, as DNA: TGTGCCAGCAGTGGGACCCTAGCGGGGTATGTGGGAGAGACCCAGTACTTC. Translating it yields CASSGTLAGYVGETQYF.

The V gene is TRBV28, the J gene TRBJ2-7, with 10 bases lining up with TRBD1. J lost 12 bases, V lost 8 bases, and 19 bases had no gene match. From germline, CDR1 is MDHEN and CDR2 SYDVKM. The CDR3 runs 15 residues. The CDR3 loop is CASGLAAPMDRGTYF. As DNA, the CDR3 is TGTGCCAGCGGCCTGGCCGCACCTATGGACAGGGGGACGTACTTC.

The chain carries TRBV5-8 and TRBJ1-5; the D is unclear. V shed 0 bases and J shed 0 bases, with 7 bases lying between them. The CDR3 extends over 15 amino acids. The V gene's germline CDR1 is SGHTS and CDR2 YDEGEE. CDR3 in DNA: TGTGCCAGCAGCTTGGCAGCGAATAGCAATCAGCCCCAGCATTTT. Translation gives CASSLAANSNQPQHF.

This chain connects TRBV14 to TRBJ2-5, with a weak D call TRBD2 (5 bases). The CDR3 runs to 12 residues. V lost 3 bases, J lost 8 bases, and 10 bases lay in between. Germline lookup yields CDR1 SGHDN and CDR2 FVKESK. CDR3 loop: CASSHRPGTQYF. CDR3 DNA: TGTGCCAGCAGCCACCGCCCGGGAACCCAGTACTTC.

The V call is TRBV5-1, the J call TRBJ1-2, with D perhaps matching TRBD1 (5 bases). Germline-derived CDR1 and CDR2 are SGHRS and YFSETQ. The germline V and J ends were trimmed by 4 bases and 2 bases, with 12 bases remaining between them. This CDR3 is built from 14 residues. CDR3 region: CASSLGPNNYGYTF. The CDR3 bases are TGCGCCAGCAGCCTGGGACCGAACAACTATGGCTACACCTTC.

The rearrangement uses TRBV9 and TRBJ2-2; tentative D call: TRBD1 (5 bases). Between the trimmed V and J ends, which lost 3 bases and 6 bases, there was a span of 18 bases. The CDR3 has 16 residues. Germline-derived CDR1 and CDR2 are SGDLS and YYNGEE. The CDR3 coding sequence is TGTGCCAGCAGCGCCGCAGGGTGGGGTGTCGCCGGGGAGCTGTTTTTT. Protein sequence: CASSAAGWGVAGELFF.

The chain couples TRBV28 to TRBJ1-2, with a tentative D call TRBD1 (6 bases). CDR1 MDHEN and CDR2 SYDVKM come from the germline V gene. The CDR3 extends over 13 amino acids. V was trimmed by 8 bases and J by 0 bases, leaving 10 bases between them. The chain's CDR3 is CASGDTPNYGYTF. CDR3 in DNA: TGTGCCAGCGGGGACACCCCTAACTATGGCTACACCTTC.

The V gene is TRBV9, the J gene TRBJ1-1; the D gene is possibly TRBD1 (6 bases). The CDR3 has 13 amino acids. Trimming took 3 bases from V and 1 from J, leaving 7 bases between them. Germline V gene sequence: CDR1 SGDLS, CDR2 YYNGEE. The CDR3 DNA reads TGTGCCAGCAGCGGGGACAAGAACACTGAAGCTTTCTTT. Protein: CASSGDKNTEAFF.

This rearrangement joins TRBV7-3 to TRBJ2-3; 9 positions match TRBD2. V was clipped by 7 bases and J by 2 bases; unmatched bases: 7. The CDR3 spans 15 residues. Germline V CDR1 and CDR2: SGHTA, FQGTGA. In DNA form, the CDR3 reads TGTGCCAGCACTCGTAGCGGGGGACTCACAGATACGCAGTATTTT. Its protein product is CASTRSGGLTDTQYF.

The chain joins TRBV30 to TRBJ1-6; 7 bases are a match to TRBD1. Germline V gene sequence: CDR1 GTSNPN, CDR2 SVGIG (reference sequence). The CDR3 runs to 13 residues. V trimming: 8 bases; J trimming: 4 bases; junction bases outside the gene matches: 5. The CDR3 loop is CAGRGEYNSPLHF. The CDR3 nucleotides read TGTGCCGGCAGGGGGGAATATAATTCACCCCTCCACTTT.